The 21 T cell receptor beta chains reported below all come from one sample, sequenced in a study of pediatric ulcerative colitis. Rectal tissue came from one to two pinch biopsies taken at colonoscopy. Assay: immunoSEQ multiplex PCR; the TCRdb copy retains only in-frame clones and omits some. The sample records fewer than 13,000 clones, about four fifths being singletons. The sequenced sample consisted of gut tissue. The receptors shown here come from a girl between 5 and 17 years old who was a control in a study of pediatric ulcerative colitis.

The gene calls are TRBV23-1 and TRBJ1-5; D is perhaps TRBD1 (6 bases). TRBV23-1 is annotated as an ORF whose role is uncertain. The CDR3 loop spans 15 amino acids. V was clipped by 4 bases and J by 1 base, with 11 bases between them. The CDR3 nucleotides are TGCGCCAGCAGTCCCCAGGGGCTCAGCAATCAGCCCCAGCATTTT. Translation gives CASSPQGLSNQPQHF.

This clone was seen only a few times. The chain combines TRBV11-1 with TRBJ1-1; D remains ambiguous. The V end lost 5 bases, the J end lost 4 bases, and 8 bases lay between the germline ends. This CDR3 spans 12 amino acids. Looked up from germline, CDR1 is SGHAT and CDR2 is FQDESV (reference sequence). The CDR3 loop reads CASSLGPTEAFF. The DNA for the CDR3 is TGTGCCAGCAGCCTTGGCCCCACTGAAGCTTTCTTT.

This clone was seen just once. The V gene is TRBV4-3, the J gene TRBJ2-7; the D gene could be TRBD1 or TRBD2 (6 bases each). This CDR3 region has 15 residues. In germline, CDR1 is LGHNA, CDR2 YSLEER. V lost 0 bases, J lost 4 bases, and 13 bases lay in between. CDR3 amino acids: CASSQDGGQGYEQYF. In nucleotides, the CDR3 is TGCGCCAGCAGCCAAGATGGGGGGCAGGGGTACGAGCAGTACTTC.

The chain employs TRBV2 and TRBJ2-1; 12 nucleotides align to TRBD2. There are 15 residues in the CDR3. Trimming took 6 bases from V and 2 from J; bases not matched to a gene: 2. Germline V gene data show CDR1 as SNHLY and CDR2 as FYNNEI. The CDR3 protein is CASRWTSGTYNEQFF. CDR3 DNA: TGTGCCAGCAGGTGGACTAGCGGGACCTACAATGAGCAGTTCTTC. The full variable domain, in which reference TRBV2 and TRBJ2-1 provide the parts outside the CDR3, is EPEVTQTPSHQVTQMGQEVILRCVPISNHLYFYWYRQILGQKVEFLVSFYNNEISEKSEIFDDQFSVERPDGSNFTLKIRSTKLEDSAMYFCASRWTSGTYNEQFFGPGTRLTVL.

The chain recombines TRBV7-2 with TRBJ1-1; D not resolved. The CDR3 runs 14 residues. The germline gives CDR1 SGHTA, CDR2 FQGNSA. Trimming cost V 1 base and J 5 bases, with 11 bases left between them. The CDR3 loop reads CASSLDPPLTEAFF. The DNA of the CDR3 is TGTGCCAGCAGCTTAGACCCTCCCCTTACTGAAGCTTTCTTT.

The chain links TRBV5-1 to TRBJ1-2, with 8 bases that match TRBD1. From germline, CDR1 is SGHRS and CDR2 YFSETQ. V lost 4 bases and J lost 3; bases outside the gene matches: 5. This CDR3 spans 14 amino acids. CDR3 nucleotides: TGCGCCAGCAGCGTGACAGGGGTGGACTATGGCTACACCTTC. Translation: CASSVTGVDYGYTF. The entire variable domain, with the rest obtained from reference TRBV5-1 and TRBJ1-2, is as follows: KAGVTQTPRYLIKTRGQQVTLSCSPISGHRSVSWYQQTPGQGLQFLFEYFSETQRNKGNFPGRFSGRQFSNSRSEMNVSTLELGDSALYLCASSVTGVDYGYTFGSGTRLTVV.

This rearrangement joins TRBV15 to TRBJ1-1; D is undetermined. CDR1 and CDR2 (germline): LNHNV, YYDKDF (reference sequence). V was shortened by 4 bases and J by 1 base, with 13 bases between the two germline ends. This CDR3 is built from 15 residues. CDR3 in DNA: TGTGCCACCAGCACCCCCGGACTCCCGAACACTGAAGCTTTCTTT. It specifies CATSTPGLPNTEAFF.

This chain connects TRBV18 to TRBJ1-2, with D tentatively TRBD1 (6 bases). V shed 3 bases and J shed 8 bases, with 22 bases lying between them. The CDR3 has 16 residues. CDR1 and CDR2 (germline): KGHSH, LQKENI. In nucleotides, the CDR3 is TGTGCCAGCTCACCGGGCCAACTCGCAGGGGTTGGCGGCTACACCTTC. It is translated as CASSPGQLAGVGGYTF.

The J gene is TRBJ2-7, the V gene TRBV6-5; D gene unclear. This CDR3 region has 14 residues. Germline CDR1 MNHEY, CDR2 SVGAGI. V was shortened by 6 bases and J by 4 bases, with 16 bases between the two germline ends. The CDR3 loop reads CASSPSRGRYEQYF. The CDR3 DNA follows: TGTGCCAGCAGCCCTTCCCGAGGAAGATACGAGCAGTACTTC.

The chain employs TRBV27 and TRBJ1-3; 8 positions agree with TRBD1. Germline V gene lookup returns CDR1 MNHEY and CDR2 SMNVEV (reference sequence). This CDR3 has 17 amino acids. J lost 1 base, V lost 2 bases, and 7 bases had no gene match. The CDR3 coding sequence is TGTGCCAGCAGTTTACTTGGCAGGGGGCTTTCTGGAAACACCATATATTTT. As protein: CASSLLGRGLSGNTIYF.

Here the CDR3 reads CASSARTGGTDTQYF. The DNA for the CDR3 is TGTGCCAGCAGCGCCCGGACAGGAGGGACAGATACGCAGTATTTT. This chain connects TRBV7-8 to TRBJ2-3; D perhaps matches TRBD1 (7 bases). This CDR3 spans 15 amino acids. Germline assignment: CDR1 SGHVS and CDR2 FQNEAQ. V was shortened by 5 bases and J by 3 bases, with 15 bases between the two germline ends.

V usage is TRBV10-1 and J usage is TRBJ1-1, with D possibly matching TRBD1 (6 bases). Trimming removed 7 bases from V and 11 bases from J, with 14 bases in between. This CDR3 contains 11 residues. The germline V gene encodes CDR1 WNHNN and CDR2 SYGVQD (reference sequence). The CDR3 is CASTTGAKAFF. The CDR3 bases are TGCGCCAGCACAACGGGGGCGAAGGCTTTCTTT.

This rearrangement joins TRBV7-6 to TRBJ2-3; 10 positions match TRBD1. There are 14 residues in the CDR3. Trimming cost V 6 bases and J 6 bases; bases outside gene matches: 6. Per germline, CDR1 SGHVS and CDR2 FNYEAQ. The CDR3 loop reads CASSPMTGGDTQYF. The CDR3 nucleotides are TGTGCCAGCAGTCCCATGACAGGGGGCGATACGCAGTATTTT.

The chain uses TRBV18 and TRBJ2-5; tentatively, D is TRBD1 or TRBD2 (6 bases each). This CDR3 spans 13 amino acids. Trimming took off 5 bases at V and 5 bases at J, with 12 bases between the two ends. Germline V lookup: CDR1 KGHSH, CDR2 LQKENI. The CDR3 DNA reads TGTGCCAGCTCATCGCAGGGGAGGGAGACCCAGTACTTC. Residues: CASSSQGRETQYF.

The rearrangement uses TRBV7-3 and TRBJ2-1; TRBD2 might be the D (6 bases). V gave up 5 bases and J gave up 5 bases, with 13 bases separating them. This CDR3 is built from 14 residues. Per germline, CDR1 SGHTA and CDR2 FQGTGA. This CDR3 reads CASSPNWGDNEQFF. Here the CDR3 DNA reads TGTGCCAGCAGCCCTAATTGGGGGGACAATGAGCAGTTCTTC.

This sequence joins TRBV7-2 and TRBJ2-2; D is possibly TRBD1 (5 bases). The germline CDR1 and CDR2 sequences are SGHTA and FQGNSA. With 1 base removed from V and 4 bases from J, the gap between germline ends came to 10 bases. The CDR3 loop spans 15 amino acids. In DNA form, the CDR3 reads TGTGCCAGCAGCTTAGTAAGGGGATCCACCGGGGAGCTGTTTTTT. This codes for CASSLVRGSTGELFF.

Written as DNA, the CDR3 is TGTGCCAGCAGTTGGGGACACAAGGACTCCTCTGGAAACACCATATATTTT. It translates to CASSWGHKDSSGNTIYF. V is TRBV28 and J is TRBJ1-3; D perhaps matches TRBD1 (6 bases). Germline V gene lookup returns CDR1 MDHEN and CDR2 SYDVKM. This CDR3 region has 17 residues. V was pared by 4 bases and J by 0 bases, with 16 bases between.

The chain uses TRBV6-1 and TRBJ2-5; a weak D match, TRBD1 (5 bases). From germline, CDR1 is MNHNS and CDR2 SASEGT. The CDR3 spans 14 residues. Trimming cost V 5 bases and J 1 base, with 11 bases left between them. The CDR3 DNA follows: TGTGCCAGCAGTCAAGGACATTCCCAAGAGACCCAGTACTTC. Amino acid sequence: CASSQGHSQETQYF.

The chain uses TRBV28 and TRBJ2-7, with 10 nucleotides matching TRBD2. Germline CDR1 reads MDHEN; CDR2 reads SYDVKM. The V gene end was trimmed by 6 bases and the J gene end by 0 bases; junction bases not matched to a gene: 5. The CDR3 sequence is 15 residues long. The CDR3 nucleotides read TGTGCCAGCAGACTAGCGGGAAAACTCTCCTACGAGCAGTACTTC. It codes for CASRLAGKLSYEQYF.

This clone has just a few counts. The chain carries TRBV6-4 and TRBJ2-3, with a possible D match to TRBD1 (5 bases). The V end was cut by 3 bases, the J end by 0 bases, with 10 bases between. The CDR3 runs to 15 residues. Germline V CDR1 and CDR2: MRHNA, SNTAGT. This chain's CDR3 is CASSDVAGSTDTQYF. The CDR3 DNA sequence: TGTGCCAGCAGTGATGTGGCAGGGAGCACAGATACGCAGTATTTT.

The chain employs TRBV6-7 and TRBJ2-7; the match to TRBD2 covers 10 bases. TRBV6-7 is filed as an ORF, its function uncertain. The trim removed 5 bases at V and 0 bases at J, leaving 4 bases unmatched. The CDR3 is 15 amino acids. CDR3 bases: TGTGCCAGCAGTGAAGCTAGCGGGAGCTCCTACGAGCAGTACTTC. Protein product: CASSEASGSSYEQYF.